This entry lists 31 T cell receptor beta chains sequenced from one sample in a study of CD8 T cells in ankylosing spondylitis (dated by TCRdb to between 2016 and 2019). Beyond this particular receptor, the publication reports: A TCR beta motif made up of several highly homologous amino acid variants appeared to be characteristic of blood from ankylosing spondylitis patients.

Library generation was performed with 5' RACE. The sequencing machine was an Illumina HiSeq 2500. Through fastp at Q25 and MiXCR, TCRdb rebuilt clones from the public reads, retaining in-frame beta chains. Each CDR3 protein appears once, grouped with its most common genes and DNA. The table for this sample lists more than 400,000 distinct CDR3 sequences; 5.3% of them were counted only once. The top ten clonotypes cover 3% to 4% of the sample. What these receptors recognize is not known. Sequencing was done on a sample of blood, either unsorted or a sorted T cell fraction (not recorded which). Receptor source: a male donor with ankylosing spondylitis.

The rearrangement links TRBV10-3 to TRBJ2-7, with 11 nucleotides matching TRBD2. From germline, CDR1 is ENHRY and CDR2 SYGVKD. The CDR3 is 15 amino acids. V shed 4 bases, J shed 4 bases, and the junction held 6 bases outside the gene matches. CDR3 amino acids: CAISVVGLAEYEQYF. For the CDR3, the DNA is TGTGCCATCAGTGTTGTGGGACTAGCGGAATACGAGCAGTACTTC.

This clonotype was counted ten times or more. V usage is TRBV6-2 or TRBV6-3 and J usage is TRBJ1-5; no clear D. The V end lost 2 bases, the J end lost 4 bases, and 9 bases lay between the germline ends. This CDR3 is 14 amino acids long. Germline V lookup: CDR1 MNHEY, CDR2 SVGEGT. The chain's CDR3 is CASSYPAGNQPQHF. For the CDR3, the DNA is TGTGCCAGCAGTTACCCCGCGGGAAATCAGCCCCAGCATTTT.

This clonotype occurred many times. The chain is built from TRBV4-2 and TRBJ2-2, with 10 nucleotides matching TRBD2. V shed 0 bases and J 8 bases; nucleotides not matched to a gene: 3. CDR3 size: 15 residues. Per germline, CDR1 LGHNA and CDR2 YNFKEQ. This CDR3 reads CASSQEAAGGGELFF. CDR3 sequence (DNA): TGTGCCAGCAGCCAAGAGGCAGCGGGAGGGGGGGAGCTGTTTTTT.

This clonotype showed up many times. The gene calls are TRBV12-3 or TRBV12-4 and TRBJ2-1; the D is unclear. The CDR3 is made up of 12 amino acids. Deletions cut 3 bases from V and 5 bases from J, with 5 bases between. This CDR3 reads CASSFPHNEQFF. The CDR3 coding sequence is TGTGCCAGCAGTTTCCCCCACAATGAGCAGTTCTTC.

This clonotype was detected many times. The chain recombines TRBV20-1 with TRBJ1-5; a possible D gene is TRBD1 (6 bases). V was trimmed by 4 bases and J by 7 bases, leaving 14 bases between them. This CDR3 spans 13 amino acids. Germline V lookup: CDR1 DFQATT, CDR2 SNEGSKA (reference sequence). The DNA of the CDR3 is TGCAGTGCTATGGGGGCCGCGGAACAGCCCCAGCATTTT. Translation: CSAMGAAEQPQHF.

This clonotype was seen at least ten times. This chain connects TRBV5-1 to TRBJ2-7, with D tentatively TRBD2 (7 bases). The CDR3 totals 15 residues. Trimming took off 4 bases at V and 2 bases at J, with 16 bases between the two ends. Per the germline V gene, CDR1 is SGHRS and CDR2 is YFSETQ. CDR3 nucleotides: TGCGCCAGCAGCCCGGGGGGCGCTTTAACCTACGAGCAGTACTTC. It specifies CASSPGGALTYEQYF.

This clonotype has at least ten counts. The chain recombines TRBV29-1 with TRBJ2-5; TRBD2 agrees at 11 bases. CDR3 length: 14 amino acids. Germline V gives CDR1 SQVTM, CDR2 ANQGSEA. Losses at the gene ends were 3 bases for V and 1 base for J; bases not matched to a gene: 1. This CDR3 is CSVDTSGGQETQYF. The CDR3 nucleotides read TGCAGCGTTGATACTAGCGGGGGCCAAGAGACCCAGTACTTC.

This clonotype has a count of ten or more. V gene TRBV5-1 combines with J gene TRBJ2-1; unclear D gene. Germline lookup yields CDR1 SGHRS and CDR2 YFSETQ. CDR3 length equals 16 residues. The V and J ends lost 0 bases and 6 bases respectively, with 16 bases between them. As DNA, the CDR3 is TGCGCCAGCAGCTTGGGGGCCTCCCTAGGTAGCAATGAGCAGTTCTTC. It specifies CASSLGASLGSNEQFF.

The sample holds a few counts of this clonotype. Here the CDR3 reads CATSRRGGMINSYNEQFF. In DNA form, the CDR3 reads TGTGCCACCAGCAGAAGAGGCGGGATGATCAACTCCTACAATGAGCAGTTCTTC. This chain joins TRBV15 and TRBJ2-1, with a weak D call TRBD2 (6 bases). Germline CDR1 is LNHNV and CDR2 is YYDKDF (reference sequence). This CDR3 contains 18 residues. Trimming pared 2 bases from V and 0 bases from J, leaving 17 bases between.

This clonotype was observed many times. The J gene is TRBJ1-1, the V gene TRBV7-2, with TRBD1 matching over 8 bases. The CDR3 spans 13 residues. Germline values: CDR1 SGHTA, CDR2 FQGNSA. V lost 3 bases to trimming and J lost 11 bases; unmatched junction nucleotides: 8. CDR3 coding DNA: TGTGCCAGCAGCTTGGACAGGGAGATGCGGGCTTTCTTT. Its protein is CASSLDREMRAFF.

The rearrangement joins TRBV6-2 or TRBV6-3 to TRBJ2-7; D gene ambiguous. Deletions cut 0 bases from V and 4 bases from J, with 16 bases between. The CDR3 contains 16 residues. The V gene's germline CDR1 is MNHEY and CDR2 SVGEGT. DNA for the CDR3: TGTGCCAGCAGTTACTCGATGGCTGATTTCCAATACGAGCAGTACTTC. Translated, it gives CASSYSMADFQYEQYF.

This clonotype has just a few counts. V gene TRBV23-1 combines with J gene TRBJ1-4, with 8 bases that match TRBD1. TRBV23-1 is classed as an ORF, of uncertain function. The CDR3 has 15 residues. V shed 3 bases, J shed 3 bases, and the junction held 3 bases outside the gene matches. Here the CDR3 reads CASSHGQGANEKLFF. CDR3 in DNA: TGCGCCAGCAGTCACGGACAGGGCGCTAATGAAAAACTGTTTTTT.

There are many counts of this clonotype. J is TRBJ2-7 and V is TRBV24-1; either TRBD1 or TRBD2 may fit D (5 bases each). The CDR3 has 14 residues. Germline-derived CDR1 and CDR2 are KGHDR and SFDVKD. V was cut by 4 bases and J by 2 bases, with 11 bases left in between. The CDR3, as DNA: TGTGCCACCAGTGAAGCCGGGACGGCCTACGAGCAGTACTTC. Encoded protein: CATSEAGTAYEQYF.

This clonotype showed up just once. The rearrangement uses TRBV4-2 and TRBJ1-1; no definite D call. Germline V gives CDR1 LGHNA, CDR2 YNFKEQ. This CDR3 contains 14 residues. Between the trimmed V and J ends, which lost 10 bases and 5 bases, there was a span of 20 bases. The CDR3 protein is CAIGPGRLGTEAFF. DNA for the CDR3: TGTGCCATCGGCCCCGGGCGGCTGGGGACTGAAGCTTTCTTT.

This clonotype occurred many times. The rearrangement joins TRBV4-3 to TRBJ2-3; D gene ambiguous. The CDR3 consists of 17 residues. V was pared by 0 bases and J by 0 bases, with 13 bases between. CDR1 LGHNA and CDR2 YSLEER come from the germline V gene. CDR3 residues: CASSQDWYTLSTDTQYF. DNA for the CDR3: TGCGCCAGCAGCCAAGATTGGTACACACTGAGCACAGATACGCAGTATTTT.

This clonotype appeared many times. This chain links TRBV18 with TRBJ1-1; no clear D. CDR1 is KGHSH and CDR2 is LQKENI in the germline V gene. Deletions cut 8 bases from V and 1 base from J, with 11 bases between. The CDR3 covers 13 residues. The CDR3 DNA reads TGTGCCAGCAGCCCAACAGCGAACACTGAAGCTTTCTTT. Amino acid sequence: CASSPTANTEAFF.

This clonotype came up many times. The V gene is TRBV18, the J gene TRBJ2-6; 7 bases match TRBD1. Germline V lookup: CDR1 KGHSH, CDR2 LQKENI. The CDR3 is made up of 18 amino acids. Trimming removed 2 bases from V and 4 bases from J; junction bases left unmatched: 11. Here the CDR3 reads CASSPDRVLVDGANVLTF. The CDR3 nucleotides are TGTGCCAGCTCACCAGACAGGGTATTAGTAGACGGGGCCAACGTCCTGACTTTC.

This clonotype was seen at least ten times. The V call is TRBV7-9, the J call TRBJ1-2; D is unclear. CDR3 length: 12 residues. The V and J ends lost 3 bases and 10 bases respectively, with 12 bases between them. Germline V CDR1 and CDR2: SEHNR, FQNEAQ (reference sequence). The CDR3 DNA follows: TGTGCCAGCAGCTTCGAAACAGTTTACTACACCTTC. The encoded protein is CASSFETVYYTF.

The chain carries TRBV24-1 and TRBJ2-2; D gene ambiguous. V lost 2 bases and J lost 0, with 9 bases in between. Germline-derived CDR1 and CDR2 are KGHDR and SFDVKD. The CDR3 spans 16 residues. The CDR3 here is CATSDSERANTGELFF. CDR3 DNA: TGTGCCACCAGTGATTCTGAGCGAGCGAACACCGGGGAGCTGTTTTTT.

There are many counts of this clonotype. The chain joins TRBV5-1 to TRBJ1-5; D unresolved. V lost 4 bases to trimming and J lost 4 bases, with 9 bases between them. Germline values: CDR1 SGHRS, CDR2 YFSETQ. The CDR3 has 13 residues. CDR3 region: CASSRDPNQPQHF. DNA for the CDR3: TGCGCCAGCAGCCGTGACCCTAATCAGCCCCAGCATTTT.

This clonotype has at least ten counts. This chain links TRBV28 with TRBJ2-5; D remains unclear. The V and J ends lost 2 bases and 3 bases respectively, with 16 bases between them. Germline CDR1 and CDR2: MDHEN and SYDVKM. This CDR3 has 16 residues. The CDR3 DNA sequence: TGTGCCAGCAGTTTACTGATCCCTAGGGATAAAGAGACCCAGTACTTC. Its translation: CASSLLIPRDKETQYF.

This clonotype was detected many times. The chain joins TRBV9 to TRBJ2-3; unclear D gene. Germline CDR1 and CDR2: SGDLS and YYNGEE. With 0 bases removed from V and 1 base from J, the gap between germline ends came to 6 bases. The CDR3 extends over 14 amino acids. The CDR3 region is CASSVDLGTDTQYF. CDR3 coding DNA: TGTGCCAGCAGCGTAGATCTAGGCACAGATACGCAGTATTTT.

DNA of the CDR3: TGCGCCAGCAGCTTGGACAGGGTGGATGAGCAGTTCTTC. It translates to CASSLDRVDEQFF. The rearrangement uses TRBV5-1 and TRBJ2-1, with TRBD1 as a possible D gene (6 bases). V lost 0 bases, J lost 8 bases, and 9 bases lay in between. Germline V gene sequence: CDR1 SGHRS, CDR2 YFSETQ. This CDR3 comprises 13 residues.

This clonotype came up many times. This chain uses TRBV7-2 with TRBJ2-5, with TRBD2 as a possible D gene (5 bases). This CDR3 comprises 15 residues. Trimming took 4 bases from V and 2 from J, leaving 14 bases between them. CDR1 and CDR2 from the germline V gene are SGHTA and FQGNSA. CDR3 protein: CASSSPPGGQETQYF. The CDR3, as DNA: TGTGCCAGCAGCTCCCCCCCTGGAGGACAAGAGACCCAGTACTTC.

At least ten counts were recorded for this clonotype. The chain joins TRBV28 to TRBJ2-7; 9 bases are a match to TRBD1. The V and J ends lost 7 bases and 6 bases, in that order; junction bases with no gene match: 13. There are 15 residues in the CDR3. CDR1 and CDR2 from the germline V gene are MDHEN and SYDVKM. The CDR3 region is CASKTFTRTGAEQYF. CDR3 bases: TGTGCCAGCAAAACCTTTACTAGGACAGGGGCCGAGCAGTACTTC.

This clonotype was detected ten times or more. The chain is built from TRBV20-1 and TRBJ2-1; D could derive from TRBD1 or TRBD2 (6 bases each). CDR3 length: 19 amino acids. Trimming cost V 6 bases and J 5 bases, with 32 bases left between them. The germline V gene encodes CDR1 DFQATT and CDR2 SNEGSKA (reference sequence). CDR3 protein: CSAWWASVMGADINNEQFF. CDR3 DNA sequence: TGCAGTGCCTGGTGGGCTAGCGTGATGGGGGCAGATATAAACAATGAGCAGTTCTTC.

Ten or more counts support this clonotype. V and J are TRBV12-3 or TRBV12-4 and TRBJ1-2, with TRBD1 matching 7 bases. Losses at the gene ends were 5 bases for V and 4 bases for J; bases not matched to a gene: 7. The CDR3 covers 14 residues. Here the CDR3 reads CASSPRGDSYGYTF. The CDR3, as DNA: TGTGCCAGCAGTCCCCGCGGGGACAGCTATGGCTACACCTTC.

This clonotype showed up many times. This chain joins TRBV30 and TRBJ2-1; no firm D call. Trimming shortened V by 2 bases and J by 11 bases, and 25 bases separated the two germline ends. This CDR3 spans 16 amino acids. CDR1 is GTSNPN, CDR2 SVGIG, per germline (reference sequence). The CDR3 spells CAWSSKAWRALTQQFF. Here the CDR3 DNA reads TGTGCCTGGAGTTCAAAGGCGTGGAGAGCCCTGACCCAGCAGTTCTTC.

The rearrangement links TRBV20-1 to TRBJ2-1; 9 bases line up with TRBD2. CDR3 size: 19 residues. Trimming removed 2 bases from V and 4 bases from J; junction bases left unmatched: 18. CDR1 and CDR2 (germline): DFQATT, SNEGSKA (reference sequence). The CDR3 DNA reads TGCAGTGCTAGAACCGCAGGGTCTAGCGGGGTTCGAAGGTACAATGAGCAGTTCTTC. Translation gives CSARTAGSSGVRRYNEQFF.

This clonotype was counted ten times or more. The chain is built from TRBV4-1 and TRBJ1-4, with D possibly TRBD1 on 5 matching bases. V was cut by 4 bases and J by 8 bases, with 14 bases left in between. CDR3 size: 14 residues. Per germline, CDR1 MGHRA and CDR2 YSYEKL. CDR3 sequence (DNA): TGCGCCAGCAGCCCGCACAGGATTCGAGAAAAACTGTTTTTT. Its protein product is CASSPHRIREKLFF.

This clonotype occurred many times. The chain is built from TRBV27 and TRBJ1-5; D is possibly TRBD1 (5 bases). The length of the CDR3 is 16 residues. Trimming removed 2 bases at V and 0 bases at J, with 11 bases between. Germline V gene sequence: CDR1 MNHEY, CDR2 SMNVEV (reference sequence). Here the CDR3 reads CASSLLGDYSNQPQHF. The CDR3 DNA sequence: TGTGCCAGCAGTTTACTTGGGGACTATAGCAATCAGCCCCAGCATTTT.